The present T cell receptor beta chain was sequenced within a study of control samples from healthy donors and cancer patients. The repertoire was sequenced with immunoSEQ multiplex PCR; TCRdb's copy has only in-frame clones and lacks some. This sample has some 130,000 clones, with over 75% found just once. With 2 bases clipped from V and 7 bases from J, the junction kept 8 bases outside the gene matches. CDR1 SGHRS and CDR2 YFSETQ come from the germline V gene. The CDR3 has 16 amino acids. Specimen: blood. The receptor was isolated from a man in his forties in good health. J is TRBJ2-1 and V is TRBV5-1; 11 positions agree with TRBD1. The CDR3 loop is CASSLPGTGGSNEQFF. Here the CDR3 DNA reads TGCGCCAGCAGCTTACCTGGGACAGGGGGTTCGAATGAGCAGTTCTTC.